The 20 T cell receptor beta chains presented below share a single source sample, sequenced in a study of OX40 agonist ivuxolimab in advanced cancers. TCRdb's table, derived via immunoSEQ multiplex PCR, lists solely in-frame clones and lacks some. The repertoire holds tens of thousands of clones, around 94% seen once, with over 2.5% in the top ten. Material: CD4+ or CD8+ T cells sorted from blood, obtained in a trial of the OX40 agonist ivuxolimab. The receptors come from an adult with an advanced solid tumor such as melanoma, head and neck, liver or kidney cancer.

The chain combines TRBV7-3 with TRBJ1-2; 8 bases align to TRBD1. Trimming at V came to 2 bases and at J to 4 bases, leaving 9 bases not matched to a gene. This CDR3 region has 16 residues. The V gene's germline CDR1 is SGHTA and CDR2 FQGTGA. In DNA, the CDR3 is TGTGCCAGCAGCTTATGGGACAGGACCGATGGCTATGGCTACACCTTC. Protein sequence: CASSLWDRTDGYGYTF.

CDR3 DNA: TGTGCCAGCAGCTTTGGGACAGGGTCCTACGAGCAGTACTTC. Its protein product is CASSFGTGSYEQYF. The chain uses TRBV5-6 and TRBJ2-7; 9 nucleotides agree with TRBD1. Germline V gene sequence: CDR1 SGHDT, CDR2 YYEEEE. V lost 2 bases and J lost 1; bases outside the gene matches: 1. The CDR3 loop spans 14 amino acids.

The rearrangement joins TRBV28 to TRBJ2-1; the match to TRBD1 covers 11 bases. The CDR3 has 14 residues. The V gene end was trimmed by 4 bases and the J gene end by 8 bases; junction bases not matched to a gene: 4. Germline assignment: CDR1 MDHEN and CDR2 SYDVKM. Here the CDR3 reads CASSSRTGGDEQFF. The DNA for the CDR3 is TGTGCCAGCAGTTCGAGGACAGGGGGCGATGAGCAGTTCTTC.

The chain carries TRBV7-9 and TRBJ2-1; tentative D call: TRBD1 (5 bases). V lost 5 bases and J lost 7, with 9 bases in between. CDR3 length: 12 residues. Germline V gene data show CDR1 as SEHNR and CDR2 as FQNEAQ (reference sequence). The CDR3 region is CASSLDKNEQFF. Here the CDR3 DNA reads TGTGCCAGCAGCCTGGACAAGAATGAGCAGTTCTTC.

The chain carries TRBV30 and TRBJ1-1, with D unclear. The germline V gene encodes CDR1 GTSNPN and CDR2 SVGIG (reference sequence). V lost 2 bases and J 3 bases, leaving 4 bases between the germline ends. The CDR3 loop spans 11 amino acids. The CDR3 reads CAWSSDTEAFF. The CDR3 nucleotides read TGTGCCTGGAGTAGCGACACTGAAGCTTTCTTT.

V is TRBV27 and J is TRBJ1-1, with a tentative D call TRBD1 (6 bases). Trimming left V 3 bases short and J 5 bases short, with 16 bases between. Germline V gives CDR1 MNHEY, CDR2 SMNVEV (reference sequence). The CDR3 runs 15 residues. In DNA form, the CDR3 reads TGTGCCAGCAGTTTGGTGGAAACAGGGAGGACTGAAGCTTTCTTT. Amino acids: CASSLVETGRTEAFF.

The chain recombines TRBV27 with TRBJ1-1; no firm D call. CDR1 MNHEY and CDR2 SMNVEV come from the germline V gene (reference sequence). The V gene lost 5 bases and the J gene lost 4 bases, with 17 bases spanning the gap. There are 15 residues in the CDR3. The CDR3 bases are TGTGCCAGCAGTCCCGTCATAGGACGGAGCACTGAAGCTTTCTTT. It encodes CASSPVIGRSTEAFF.

The chain combines TRBV2 with TRBJ1-2; weak D call: TRBD1 (6 bases). There are 15 residues in the CDR3. Deletions cut 8 bases from V and 2 bases from J, with 18 bases between. CDR1 is SNHLY, CDR2 FYNNEI, per germline. CDR3 residues: CASRGSKDRNYGYTF. As DNA, the CDR3 is TGTGCCAGCCGAGGGTCGAAAGACAGGAACTATGGCTACACCTTC.

This clone has just one count. Additional DNA sequences in this sample encode the identical CDR3. CDR3 bases: TGTGCCAGCAGTGAGGGGTACGAGCAGTACTTC. Its translation is CASSEGYEQYF. The V and J genes are TRBV6-1 and TRBJ2-7; unclear D gene. V gave up 3 bases and J gave up 4 bases, with 4 bases separating them. The CDR3 has 11 amino acids. From germline, CDR1 is MNHNS and CDR2 SASEGT.

This rearrangement joins TRBV9 to TRBJ2-6; D is possibly TRBD2 (5 bases). Trimming stripped 0 bases from V and 4 bases from J, with 8 bases between. The CDR3 contains 15 residues. Germline V gene lookup returns CDR1 SGDLS and CDR2 YYNGEE. The CDR3 DNA sequence: TGTGCCAGCAGCGTAGATAGGGAGGGGGCCAACGTCCTGACTTTC. It codes for CASSVDREGANVLTF.

As regards this clone: Germline and junction disagree at one end, which may indicate a read error. This chain uses TRBV27 with TRBJ1-2; D not certain. This CDR3 is 12 amino acids long. Looked up from germline, CDR1 is MNHEY and CDR2 is SMNVEV (reference sequence). CDR3 nucleotides: TGCGCGAGTTGGGATTACCCCTATGGCTACACCTTC. Amino acids: CASWDYPYGYTF.

The V gene is TRBV19, the J gene TRBJ2-7, with a weak D call TRBD2 (6 bases). Germline V gene lookup returns CDR1 LNHDA and CDR2 SQIVND (reference sequence). Trimming removed 3 bases from V and 1 base from J, with 7 bases in between. The CDR3 totals 13 residues. Written as DNA, the CDR3 is TGTGCCAGTAGTATGGGACTGTCCTACGAGCAGTACTTC. Protein: CASSMGLSYEQYF. Full variable domain (rest looked up from reference TRBV19 and TRBJ2-7): DGGITQSPKYLFRKEGQNVTLSCEQNLNHDAMYWYRQDPGQGLRLIYYSQIVNDFQKGDIAEGYSVSREKKESFPLTVTSAQKNPTAFYLCASSMGLSYEQYFGPGTRLTVT.

V usage is TRBV9 and J usage is TRBJ2-2, with TRBD2 matching 10 bases. Germline lookup yields CDR1 SGDLS and CDR2 YYNGEE. With 4 bases clipped from V and 7 bases from J, the junction kept 13 bases outside the gene matches. The CDR3 is made up of 17 amino acids. The CDR3: CASSPLWVAGGVGELFF. DNA for the CDR3: TGTGCCAGCAGCCCCCTGTGGGTAGCGGGGGGTGTCGGGGAGCTGTTTTTT.

In DNA form, the CDR3 reads TGTGCCAGCAGCTTAGAAGGCGAGCAGTACTTC. It yields the protein CASSLEGEQYF. The chain combines TRBV11-2 with TRBJ2-7; no clear D gene. CDR1 is SGHAT and CDR2 is FQNNGV in the germline V gene. This CDR3 is 11 amino acids long. V lost 0 bases, J lost 6 bases, and 3 bases lay in between.

This sequence joins TRBV25-1 and TRBJ2-2; 7 bases agree with TRBD1. V lost 4 bases, J lost 7 bases, and 3 bases stayed unmatched. The CDR3 extends over 13 amino acids. Germline assignment: CDR1 MGHDK and CDR2 SYGVNS. The CDR3 loop reads CASSGQGHGELFF. The DNA of the CDR3 is TGTGCCAGCAGTGGACAGGGCCACGGGGAGCTGTTTTTT.

The V and J genes are TRBV9 and TRBJ2-5, with 8 bases that match TRBD2. The junction had 8 bases not matched to a gene; V was cut back by 6 bases and J by 4 bases. This CDR3 is 14 amino acids long. Germline V lookup: CDR1 SGDLS, CDR2 YYNGEE. The CDR3 sequence: CASTEAGGTETQYF. In nucleotides, the CDR3 is TGTGCCAGCACCGAGGCGGGGGGCACAGAGACCCAGTACTTC.

Turning to this clone: The same CDR3 can be traced to other DNA sequences in this sample. The chain joins TRBV9 to TRBJ2-2; D possibly corresponds to TRBD2 (7 bases). Germline V gives CDR1 SGDLS, CDR2 YYNGEE. The V and J ends lost 5 bases and 5 bases respectively, with 19 bases between them. The CDR3 is made up of 16 amino acids. CDR3 region: CASSIGRGARTGELFF. DNA of the CDR3: TGTGCCAGCAGTATTGGCCGGGGGGCGCGGACCGGGGAGCTGTTTTTT.

V usage is TRBV28 and J usage is TRBJ2-1; D is perhaps TRBD2 (7 bases). Germline V CDR1 and CDR2: MDHEN, SYDVKM. CDR3 size: 17 residues. Trimming took off 7 bases at V and 3 bases at J, with 22 bases between the two ends. The CDR3 loop reads CASTPNPIGGDYNEQFF. The CDR3 DNA reads as TGTGCCAGCACTCCAAACCCCATAGGGGGGGACTACAATGAGCAGTTCTTC.

As DNA, the CDR3 is TGTGCCAGCAGCTTCAGCGGGAGTGGGTTCAATGAGCAGTTCTTC. It is translated as CASSFSGSGFNEQFF. The chain recombines TRBV7-3 with TRBJ2-1; 8 bases line up with TRBD2. CDR1 is SGHTA and CDR2 is FQGTGA in the germline V gene. The CDR3 has 15 residues. The V segment lost 3 bases and the J segment 6 bases; nucleotides outside the gene matches: 7.

This rearrangement joins TRBV28 to TRBJ1-5; TRBD1 matches at 7 bases. J lost 7 bases, V lost 5 bases, and 8 bases had no gene match. CDR1 and CDR2 (germline): MDHEN, SYDVKM. This CDR3 has 14 amino acids. The CDR3: CASSVTGARQPQHF. CDR3 DNA sequence: TGTGCCAGCAGTGTAACAGGGGCAAGGCAGCCCCAGCATTTT.